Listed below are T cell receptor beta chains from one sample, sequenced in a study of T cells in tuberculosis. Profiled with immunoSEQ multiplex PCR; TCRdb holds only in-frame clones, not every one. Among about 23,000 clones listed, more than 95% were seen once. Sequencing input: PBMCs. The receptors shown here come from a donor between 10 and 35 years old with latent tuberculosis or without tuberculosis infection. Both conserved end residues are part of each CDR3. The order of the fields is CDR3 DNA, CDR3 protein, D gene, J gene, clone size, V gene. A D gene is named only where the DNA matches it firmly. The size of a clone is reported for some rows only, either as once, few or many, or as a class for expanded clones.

CDR3nt: TGTGCCAGCAGCTCAGGGGCCAGCTCTGGAAACACCATATATTTT; CDR3aa: CASSSGASSGNTIYF; d_gene: -; j_gene: TRBJ1-3; abundance: -; v_gene: TRBV5-6
CDR3nt: TGTGCCAGCAGCCCTGGACAGGGGAAAGAGACCCAGTACTTC; CDR3aa: CASSPGQGKETQYF; d_gene: TRBD1; j_gene: TRBJ2-5; abundance: -; v_gene: TRBV7-3
CDR3nt: TGTGCCTGGACCCCTGACAGGGGGCTCTACGAGCAGTACTTC; CDR3aa: CAWTPDRGLYEQYF; d_gene: TRBD1; j_gene: TRBJ2-7; abundance: -; v_gene: TRBV30
CDR3nt: TGTGCCAGTAGTATTCAGGTCCGTGAAACACCCCTCCACTTT; CDR3aa: CASSIQVRETPLHF; d_gene: -; j_gene: TRBJ1-6; abundance: once; v_gene: TRBV19
CDR3nt: TGTGCCAGCAGTGTTTCGACTGACCAGCGGGGAACTGGTGTGACCCAGTACTTC; CDR3aa: CASSVSTDQRGTGVTQYF; d_gene: TRBD2; j_gene: TRBJ2-5; abundance: -; v_gene: TRBV2
CDR3nt: TGTGCCAGCAGCTTTGGGACAGGAGGACTTAGCAATCAGCCCCAGCATTTT; CDR3aa: CASSFGTGGLSNQPQHF; d_gene: TRBD1; j_gene: TRBJ1-5; abundance: once; v_gene: TRBV5-6
CDR3nt: TGTGCCAGCAGCGTAGCGGAGGGTTTCTACGAGCAGTACTTC; CDR3aa: CASSVAEGFYEQYF; d_gene: -; j_gene: TRBJ2-7; abundance: once; v_gene: TRBV9
CDR3nt: TGCGCCAGCAGTGAAAGTTTCGGACTAGCGGCTTACGAGCAGTACTTC; CDR3aa: CASSESFGLAAYEQYF; d_gene: TRBD2; j_gene: TRBJ2-7; abundance: once; v_gene: TRBV10-2
CDR3nt: TGCAGCGTTGAAGATCCCAGGGCTGGAAACACCATATATTTT; CDR3aa: CSVEDPRAGNTIYF; d_gene: -; j_gene: TRBJ1-3; abundance: -; v_gene: TRBV29-1
CDR3nt: TGTGCCAGCAGCGGATCGACAGCTCCCTACGAGCAGTACTTC; CDR3aa: CASSGSTAPYEQYF; d_gene: -; j_gene: TRBJ2-7; abundance: -; v_gene: TRBV2
CDR3nt: TGTGCCAGCAGTGAAACCGACAGAAAAGAAGCTTTCTTT; CDR3aa: CASSETDRKEAFF; d_gene: -; j_gene: TRBJ1-1; abundance: -; v_gene: TRBV2
CDR3nt: TGTGCCAGCAGCTTAGATGGCCGCAATCAGCCCCAGCATTTT; CDR3aa: CASSLDGRNQPQHF; d_gene: -; j_gene: TRBJ1-5; abundance: -; v_gene: TRBV7-8
CDR3nt: TGTGCCAGCACCCAACCCGTTGGGCCCCATGGCGAGCAGTACTTC; CDR3aa: CASTQPVGPHGEQYF; d_gene: -; j_gene: TRBJ2-7; abundance: -; v_gene: TRBV11-3
CDR3nt: TGTGCCAGTAGTCACGTGGGACAGTTGGCTGGAAACACCATATATTTT; CDR3aa: CASSHVGQLAGNTIYF; d_gene: TRBD1; j_gene: TRBJ1-3; abundance: -; v_gene: TRBV19
CDR3nt: TGTGCCATCAGCTACCAACCCGATTATGGCTACACCTTC; CDR3aa: CAISYQPDYGYTF; d_gene: -; j_gene: TRBJ1-2; abundance: -; v_gene: TRBV10-3
CDR3nt: TGTGCCAGCAGTACAAACAGGGGCAATCAGCCCCAGCATTTT; CDR3aa: CASSTNRGNQPQHF; d_gene: -; j_gene: TRBJ1-5; abundance: -; v_gene: TRBV2
CDR3nt: TGTGCCAGCGACAGGGGGCCGGGCGGGGAGCTGTTTTTT; CDR3aa: CASDRGPGGELFF; d_gene: TRBD1; j_gene: TRBJ2-2; abundance: -; v_gene: TRBV6-1
CDR3nt: TGTGCCAGCAGCTGGGTTGCGGTACGCGGGAGAGAAGACTCCTACAATGAGCAGTTCTTC; CDR3aa: CASSWVAVRGREDSYNEQFF; d_gene: TRBD2; j_gene: TRBJ2-1; abundance: -; v_gene: TRBV13
CDR3nt: TGCAGCGTTGAAACAGCCTCTGAAAAACTGTTTTTT; CDR3aa: CSVETASEKLFF; d_gene: -; j_gene: TRBJ1-4; abundance: -; v_gene: TRBV29-1
CDR3nt: TGTGCCAGCAGCTTGGGACGGAGGGGCAATGAGCAGTTCTTC; CDR3aa: CASSLGRRGNEQFF; d_gene: -; j_gene: TRBJ2-1; abundance: -; v_gene: TRBV11-3
CDR3nt: TGTGCCAGCAGCTTGGGGCTAGCGGGTTTCACCGGGGAGCTGTTTTTT; CDR3aa: CASSLGLAGFTGELFF; d_gene: TRBD2; j_gene: TRBJ2-2; abundance: -; v_gene: TRBV5-4
CDR3nt: TGTGCCAGCAGTTACCGAAGGCAGGGAAACTATGGCTACACCTTC; CDR3aa: CASSYRRQGNYGYTF; d_gene: -; j_gene: TRBJ1-2; abundance: -; v_gene: TRBV6-5
CDR3nt: TGTGCCAGCAGCCTGTGGGGACAGGCAAGCTCCTACAATGAGCAGTTCTTC; CDR3aa: CASSLWGQASSYNEQFF; d_gene: TRBD1; j_gene: TRBJ2-1; abundance: -; v_gene: TRBV5-6